This T cell receptor beta chain was sequenced in a study of cytomegalovirus exposure and HLA in healthy donors. General study points: Equally common other TCR beta chains were less clonally expanded than HLA-associated ones, a later analysis found.

The primer mix had 60 Vbeta and 13 Jbeta primers. Sequenced by immunoSEQ multiplex PCR; TCRdb stores in-frame clones only, minus some. Seen here are 75,000 to 90,000 clones, 70% to 80% observed once, and the top ten hold approximately 20%. Per germline, CDR1 MNHEY and CDR2 SMNVEV (reference sequence). Trimming took 5 bases from V and 7 from J; bases not matched to a gene: 10. This CDR3 region has 14 residues. With respect to this clone: No antigen is known for it.

The rearrangement uses TRBV27 and TRBJ2-7, with TRBD1 matching over 8 bases. Sequencing was carried out using PBMCs. The TCR originated in a young man in good health and CMV-seropositive. The CDR3 loop reads CASSLRDRRLEQYF. The CDR3 bases are TGTGCCAGCAGTCTACGGGACAGGAGGTTAGAGCAGTACTTC.